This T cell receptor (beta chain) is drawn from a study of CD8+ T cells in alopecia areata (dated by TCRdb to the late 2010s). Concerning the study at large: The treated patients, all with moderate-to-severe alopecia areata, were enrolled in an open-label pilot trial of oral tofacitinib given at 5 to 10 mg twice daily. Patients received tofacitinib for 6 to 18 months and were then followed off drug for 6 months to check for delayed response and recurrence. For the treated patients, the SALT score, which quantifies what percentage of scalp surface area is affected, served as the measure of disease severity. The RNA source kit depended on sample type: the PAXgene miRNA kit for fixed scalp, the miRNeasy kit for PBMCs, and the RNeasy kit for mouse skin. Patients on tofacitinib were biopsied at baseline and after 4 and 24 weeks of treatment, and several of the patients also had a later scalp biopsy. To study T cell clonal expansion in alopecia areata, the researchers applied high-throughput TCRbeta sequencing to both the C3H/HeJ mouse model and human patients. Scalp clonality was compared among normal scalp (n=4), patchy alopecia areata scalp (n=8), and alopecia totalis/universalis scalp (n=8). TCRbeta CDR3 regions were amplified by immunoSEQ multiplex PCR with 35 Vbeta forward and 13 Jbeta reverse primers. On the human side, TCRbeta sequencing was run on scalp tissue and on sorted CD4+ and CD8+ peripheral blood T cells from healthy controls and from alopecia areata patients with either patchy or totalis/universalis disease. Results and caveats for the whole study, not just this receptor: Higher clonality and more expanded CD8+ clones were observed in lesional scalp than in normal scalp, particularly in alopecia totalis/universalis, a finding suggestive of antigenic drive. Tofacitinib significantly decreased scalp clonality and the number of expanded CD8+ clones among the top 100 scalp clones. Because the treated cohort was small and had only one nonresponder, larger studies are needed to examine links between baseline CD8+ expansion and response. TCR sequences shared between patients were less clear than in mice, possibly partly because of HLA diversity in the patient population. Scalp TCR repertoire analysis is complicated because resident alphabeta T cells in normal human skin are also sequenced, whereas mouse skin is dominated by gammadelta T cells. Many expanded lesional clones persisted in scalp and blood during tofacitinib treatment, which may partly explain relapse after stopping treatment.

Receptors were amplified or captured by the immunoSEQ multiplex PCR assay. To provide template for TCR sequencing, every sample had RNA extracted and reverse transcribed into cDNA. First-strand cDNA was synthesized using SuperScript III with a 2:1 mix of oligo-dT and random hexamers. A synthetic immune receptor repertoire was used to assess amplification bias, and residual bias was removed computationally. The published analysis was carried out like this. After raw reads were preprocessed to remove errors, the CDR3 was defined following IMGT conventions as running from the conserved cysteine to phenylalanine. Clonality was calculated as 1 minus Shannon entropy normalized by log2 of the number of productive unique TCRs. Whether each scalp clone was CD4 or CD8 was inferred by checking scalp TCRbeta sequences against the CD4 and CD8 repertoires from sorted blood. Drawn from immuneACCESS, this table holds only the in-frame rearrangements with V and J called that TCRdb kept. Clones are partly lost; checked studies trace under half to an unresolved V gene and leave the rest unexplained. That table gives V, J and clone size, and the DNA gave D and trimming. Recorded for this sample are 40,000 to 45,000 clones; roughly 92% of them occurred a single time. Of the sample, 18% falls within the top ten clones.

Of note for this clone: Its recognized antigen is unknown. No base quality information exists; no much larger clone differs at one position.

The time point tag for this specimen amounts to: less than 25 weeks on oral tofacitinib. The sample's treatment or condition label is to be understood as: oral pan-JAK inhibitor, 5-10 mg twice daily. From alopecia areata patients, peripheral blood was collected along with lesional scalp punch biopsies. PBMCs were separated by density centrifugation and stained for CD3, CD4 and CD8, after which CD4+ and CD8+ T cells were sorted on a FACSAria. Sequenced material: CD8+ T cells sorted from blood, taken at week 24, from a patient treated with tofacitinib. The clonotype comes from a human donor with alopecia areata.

The CDR3 is CASSLTGTSGDQQYF. The bases read TGTGCCAGCAGCTTGACCGGGACTAGCGGGGATCAGCAGTACTTC. The V and J segments used are TRBV7-3 and TRBJ2-7, and 13 junction bases match TRBD2. The CDR3 spans 15 residues, from the cysteine through the phenylalanine. Solely the CDR3 DNA is kept, with 45 bases framed from the first base. Clipping removes 3 bases from V and 8 bases from J, with 7 as the unmatched junction base count. From the germline V gene, CDR1 is SGHTA and CDR2 is FQGTGA. Outside the CDR3, residues come from the reference TRBV7-3 and TRBJ2-7 proteins, so the full variable domain is: GAGVSQTPSNKVTEKGKYVELRCDPISGHTALYWYRQSLGQGPEFLIYFQGTGAADDSGLPNDRFFAVRPEGSVSTLKIQRTERGDSAVYLCASSLTGTSGDQQYFGPGTRLTVT.